This TCR beta chain emerged from a study of blood T cell repertoires in COVID-19. Study at large: Donors in the United States, Italy and Spain gave samples during acute or convalescent COVID-19. T cells, B-cell-depleted T cells, or PBMCs supplied cDNA or gDNA.

This clone was found once. Profiled with immunoSEQ multiplex PCR; TCRdb holds only in-frame clones, not every one. This sample has about 330,000 clones, with roughly 84% found just once. The CDR3 runs to 15 residues. The V end lost 5 bases, the J end lost 1 base, and 14 bases lay between the germline ends. Germline CDR1 is LNHNV and CDR2 is YYDKDF (reference sequence). Source material: PBMCs or T cells enriched from blood (not recorded which). The rearrangement uses TRBV15 and TRBJ1-1; tentatively, D is TRBD1 (6 bases). The receptor was derived from a woman in her 30s who had recovered from COVID-19. The CDR3 spells CATSAPLQGNTEAFF. The CDR3 region has the DNA TGTGCCACCAGCGCCCCCTTACAGGGGAACACTGAAGCTTTCTTT. Filled out from reference TRBV15 and TRBJ1-1, the complete variable domain reads DAMVIQNPRYQVTQFGKPVTLSCSQTLNHNVMYWYQQKSSQAPKLLFHYYDKDFNNEADTPDNFQSRRPNTSFCFLDIRSPGLGDTAMYLCATSAPLQGNTEAFFGQGTRLTVV.